The 27 T cell receptor beta chains below come from one sample, sequenced in a study of blood T cell repertoires in COVID-19. Repertoires were generated with immunoSEQ multiplex PCR, while TCRdb's copy carries only in-frame clones and drops some. The table shows about 330,000 clones, with about 90% occurring only once. Sequencing input: PBMCs or T cells enriched from blood (not recorded which). The receptors were sampled from a woman aged 25 to 39 who had recovered from COVID-19.

The chain links TRBV5-1 to TRBJ1-2, with D possibly matching TRBD1 (5 bases). This CDR3 has 16 amino acids. In germline, CDR1 is SGHRS, CDR2 YFSETQ. V dropped 3 bases and J dropped 4 bases, with 19 bases sitting between them. The CDR3 loop reads CASSSSLSGGTYGYTF. For the CDR3, the DNA is TGCGCCAGCAGCTCTTCACTAAGTGGGGGGACCTATGGCTACACCTTC.

The V call is TRBV19, the J call TRBJ1-5; D is perhaps TRBD1 (5 bases). This CDR3 has 13 amino acids. V was trimmed by 6 bases and J by 4 bases, leaving 10 bases between them. Germline values: CDR1 LNHDA, CDR2 SQIVND (reference sequence). CDR3 sequence (DNA): TGTGCCAGTAGAATACAGGAAAATCAGCCCCAGCATTTT. Protein sequence: CASRIQENQPQHF. Drawing the rest from reference TRBV19 and TRBJ1-5, the complete variable domain is DGGITQSPKYLFRKEGQNVTLSCEQNLNHDAMYWYRQDPGQGLRLIYYSQIVNDFQKGDIAEGYSVSREKKESFPLTVTSAQKNPTAFYLCASRIQENQPQHFGDGTRLSIL.

The chain links TRBV3-1 (or the pseudogene TRBV3-2) to TRBJ1-2, with 10 bases matching TRBD1. Trimming cost V 3 bases and J 3 bases; bases outside gene matches: 1. Germline CDR1 is LGHDT and CDR2 is YNNKEL (reference sequence). CDR3 length equals 14 residues. CDR3 in DNA: TGTGCCAGCAGCCAGACAGGGGGCGACTATGGCTACACCTTC. This translates into CASSQTGGDYGYTF.

The chain has TRBV12-3 or TRBV12-4 and TRBJ1-2, with unresolved D. This CDR3 contains 13 residues. V lost 6 bases and J lost 7, with 15 bases in between. CDR3 nucleotides: TGTGCCAGCAGCCGCGCGAGGGTTGGTGGCTACACCTTC. Its translation is CASSRARVGGYTF.

In DNA form, the CDR3 reads TGCAGCGTCCACGGACAGAACAATATTAACACTGAAGCTTTCTTT. This codes for CSVHGQNNINTEAFF. The chain carries TRBV29-1 and TRBJ1-1, with TRBD1 as a possible D gene (6 bases). Trimming pared 6 bases from V and 2 bases from J, leaving 19 bases between. The V gene's germline CDR1 is SQVTM and CDR2 ANQGSEA. The CDR3 loop spans 15 amino acids.

The sample holds a few counts of this clone. The chain is built from TRBV11-2 and TRBJ2-7; 7 positions match TRBD2. V dropped 1 base and J dropped 0; count of bases not matched to a gene: 6. Germline CDR1 reads SGHAT; CDR2 reads FQNNGV. The CDR3 has 16 amino acids. The CDR3 sequence: CASSLGGAGSSYEQYF. In DNA, the CDR3 is TGTGCCAGCAGCTTAGGGGGAGCGGGGAGCTCCTACGAGCAGTACTTC.

V is TRBV28 and J is TRBJ2-1; D might be TRBD1 (5 bases). There are 14 residues in the CDR3. From germline, CDR1 is MDHEN and CDR2 SYDVKM. V lost 3 bases and J lost 7, with 13 bases in between. CDR3 loop: CASSFQGVWNEQFF. The CDR3 DNA reads as TGTGCCAGCAGTTTCCAAGGGGTTTGGAATGAGCAGTTCTTC. Full variable domain (rest looked up from reference TRBV28 and TRBJ2-1): DVKVTQSSRYLVKRTGEKVFLECVQDMDHENMFWYRQDPGLGLRLIYFSYDVKMKEKGDIPEGYSVSREKKERFSLILESASTNQTSMYLCASSFQGVWNEQFFGPGTRLTVL.

The rearrangement uses TRBV28 and TRBJ2-4, with D possibly TRBD1 on 5 matching bases. The CDR3 runs 17 residues. Germline lookup yields CDR1 MDHEN and CDR2 SYDVKM. Trimming took off 2 bases at V and 0 bases at J, with 14 bases between the two ends. The CDR3 sequence is CASSLRGHHLAKNIQYF. The CDR3 nucleotides are TGTGCCAGCAGTTTAAGGGGTCACCATCTAGCCAAAAACATTCAGTACTTC.

The genes are TRBV6-2 or TRBV6-3 and TRBJ1-1, with a tentative D call TRBD1 (5 bases). Trimming shortened V by 1 base and J by 1 base, and 10 bases separated the two germline ends. Germline-derived CDR1 and CDR2 are MNHEY and SVGEGT. The CDR3 runs 15 residues. The CDR3 protein is CASSYWGRENTEAFF. In nucleotides, the CDR3 is TGTGCCAGCAGTTACTGGGGCAGGGAGAACACTGAAGCTTTCTTT.

The chain uses TRBV20-1 and TRBJ1-1; 12 positions agree with TRBD1. Per the germline V gene, CDR1 is DFQATT and CDR2 is SNEGSKA (reference sequence). The trim removed 3 bases at V and 6 bases at J, leaving 5 bases unmatched. CDR3 size: 14 residues. The CDR3 reads CSASVGQGASEAFF. The CDR3 DNA sequence: TGCAGTGCTAGTGTGGGACAGGGGGCGTCTGAAGCTTTCTTT.

The rearrangement links TRBV28 to TRBJ2-5, with TRBD1 as a possible D gene (5 bases). In germline, CDR1 is MDHEN, CDR2 SYDVKM. V was pared by 6 bases and J by 6 bases, with 17 bases between. The length of the CDR3 is 14 residues. The CDR3 nucleotides read TGTGCCAGCAGCCCCGACCAGGGTTTGAAGACCCAGTACTTC. Translating it yields CASSPDQGLKTQYF.

The V gene is TRBV19, the J gene TRBJ2-1; 10 bases line up with TRBD2. With V trimmed by 4 bases and J by 7 bases, 4 bases remained unmatched. The germline CDR1 and CDR2 sequences are LNHDA and SQIVND (reference sequence). This CDR3 is 14 amino acids long. CDR3 DNA: TGTGCCAGTAGTAGGCTAGCGGGGGAGAATGAGCAGTTCTTC. Translating it yields CASSRLAGENEQFF. Using reference TRBV19 and TRBJ2-1 for the parts outside the CDR3, the full variable domain is DGGITQSPKYLFRKEGQNVTLSCEQNLNHDAMYWYRQDPGQGLRLIYYSQIVNDFQKGDIAEGYSVSREKKESFPLTVTSAQKNPTAFYLCASSRLAGENEQFFGPGTRLTVL.

The CDR3 DNA is TGTGCCAGCAGCCCCGAATGGGGAGGGCCCCAGCATTTT. This gives the protein CASSPEWGGPQHF. V usage is TRBV7-9 and J usage is TRBJ1-5; no firm D call. Looked up from germline, CDR1 is SEHNR and CDR2 is FQNEAQ (reference sequence). CDR3 length equals 13 residues. Between the trimmed V and J ends, which lost 5 bases and 9 bases, there was a span of 14 bases.

The V and J genes are TRBV10-3 and TRBJ2-7, with a weak D call TRBD1 (5 bases). Germline V gene sequence: CDR1 ENHRY, CDR2 SYGVKD. The ends were cut back, 6 bases at V and 4 bases at J, with 16 bases in the middle. The CDR3 is 14 amino acids. The CDR3 sequence is CAIRAGLISYEQYF. CDR3 nucleotide sequence: TGTGCCATCAGGGCAGGGTTAATAAGTTACGAGCAGTACTTC.

The chain has TRBV6-6 and TRBJ2-1, with a tentative D call TRBD1 (5 bases). V was trimmed by 2 bases and J by 5 bases, leaving 10 bases between them. Germline V gene sequence: CDR1 MNHNY, CDR2 SVGAGI (reference sequence). The CDR3 loop spans 14 amino acids. The CDR3 DNA follows: TGTGCCAGCAGTTACCCCCAGGGTCACAATGAGCAGTTCTTC. It encodes CASSYPQGHNEQFF.

The gene calls are TRBV11-2 and TRBJ2-7, with TRBD1 matching 8 bases. J lost 2 bases, V lost 5 bases, and 5 bases had no gene match. CDR1 SGHAT and CDR2 FQNNGV come from the germline V gene. This CDR3 region has 14 residues. The CDR3: CASSRDRGPYEQYF. The CDR3 DNA sequence: TGTGCCAGCAGCCGTGACAGGGGCCCCTACGAGCAGTACTTC.

This clone was seen a few times. This rearrangement joins TRBV6-2 or TRBV6-3 to TRBJ1-6, with D unclear. The CDR3 spans 15 residues. CDR1 and CDR2 from the germline V gene are MNHEY and SVGEGT. Trimming cost V 6 bases and J 7 bases, with 16 bases left between them. CDR3 DNA: TGTGCCAGCAGCTCTACTTCGATCAAGAATTCACCCCTCCACTTT. Its protein product is CASSSTSIKNSPLHF.

The CDR3 is CATDTGGGYEQYF. Written as DNA, the CDR3 is TGTGCCACCGATACAGGGGGCGGCTACGAGCAGTACTTC. The genes are TRBV6-5 and TRBJ2-7; 9 nucleotides agree with TRBD1. This CDR3 has 13 amino acids. The V gene's germline CDR1 is MNHEY and CDR2 SVGAGI. Losses at the gene ends were 10 bases for V and 3 bases for J; bases not matched to a gene: 7.

The chain uses TRBV18 and TRBJ2-3; 8 bases are shared with TRBD2. Germline V lookup: CDR1 KGHSH, CDR2 LQKENI. V was pared by 1 base and J by 4 bases, with 4 bases of the junction left unmatched. CDR3 length: 15 amino acids. The CDR3 DNA reads as TGTGCCAGCTCACCACACGGGGGGGACGCAGATACGCAGTATTTT. Translation: CASSPHGGDADTQYF.

The chain is built from TRBV5-1 and TRBJ1-6; 9 bases are shared with TRBD1. J gave up 7 bases and V 5 bases, and 7 bases lay outside the gene matches. The CDR3 runs to 15 residues. Looked up from germline, CDR1 is SGHRS and CDR2 is YFSETQ. The CDR3 DNA follows: TGCGCCAGCAGGCGCGGACAGGGGATGAATTCACCCCTCCACTTT. Residues: CASRRGQGMNSPLHF.

Note on this clone: The sample carries other DNA sequences with the same CDR3. The J gene is TRBJ1-5, the V gene TRBV2, with 9 bases aligning to TRBD1. The CDR3 has 13 amino acids. J gave up 5 bases and V 6 bases, and 2 bases lay outside the gene matches. CDR1 and CDR2 from the germline V gene are SNHLY and FYNNEI. For the CDR3, the DNA is TGTGCCAGCAGCCGACAGGGGGATCAGCCCCAGCATTTT. Translated: CASSRQGDQPQHF.

The rearrangement links TRBV5-1 to TRBJ2-5; weak D call: TRBD2 (5 bases). Looked up from germline, CDR1 is SGHRS and CDR2 is YFSETQ. V was trimmed by 4 bases and J by 1 base, leaving 8 bases between them. The CDR3 sequence is 13 residues long. CDR3 loop: CASSAGIQETQYF. In DNA form, the CDR3 reads TGCGCCAGCAGCGCCGGGATCCAAGAGACCCAGTACTTC. Complete variable domain (other parts from reference TRBV5-1 and TRBJ2-5): KAGVTQTPRYLIKTRGQQVTLSCSPISGHRSVSWYQQTPGQGLQFLFEYFSETQRNKGNFPGRFSGRQFSNSRSEMNVSTLELGDSALYLCASSAGIQETQYFGPGTRLLVL.

The V call is TRBV6-5, the J call TRBJ2-2; D remains ambiguous. Trimming took off 5 bases at V and 7 bases at J, with 8 bases between the two ends. Germline lookup yields CDR1 MNHEY and CDR2 SVGAGI. CDR3 length: 12 residues. The CDR3 region is CASSQQYGELFF. CDR3 nucleotides: TGTGCCAGCAGTCAACAGTACGGGGAGCTGTTTTTT.

This chain joins TRBV6-5 and TRBJ1-2; D unclear. Trimming shortened V by 4 bases and J by 2 bases, and 8 bases separated the two germline ends. This CDR3 spans 13 amino acids. From germline, CDR1 is MNHEY and CDR2 SVGAGI. CDR3 coding DNA: TGTGCCAGCAGTTCAACGGAGAACTATGGCTACACCTTC. It translates to CASSSTENYGYTF.

The V and J genes are TRBV7-6 and TRBJ2-3; 10 bases are a match to TRBD2. Germline V gene sequence: CDR1 SGHVS, CDR2 FNYEAQ. CDR3 size: 17 residues. The J segment lost 7 bases and the V segment lost 1 base, leaving 11 bases of the junction unmatched. The CDR3 reads CASSLVVTSGAGHTQYF. In DNA form, the CDR3 reads TGTGCCAGCAGCTTAGTAGTTACTAGCGGGGCGGGTCATACGCAGTATTTT.

The chain has TRBV25-1 and TRBJ2-2; 10 bases fit TRBD1. The germline V gene encodes CDR1 MGHDK and CDR2 SYGVNS. V lost 2 bases to trimming and J lost 5 bases; unmatched junction nucleotides: 2. The CDR3 spans 15 residues. This CDR3 is CASSERQGATGELFF. The CDR3 nucleotides read TGTGCCAGCAGTGAACGACAGGGGGCGACCGGGGAGCTGTTTTTT.

The chain employs TRBV3-1 (or the pseudogene TRBV3-2) and TRBJ2-1, with TRBD2 matching over 16 bases. V shed 4 bases, J shed 7 bases, and the junction held 7 bases outside the gene matches. The CDR3 is made up of 17 amino acids. Germline-derived CDR1 and CDR2 are LGHDT and YNNKEL (reference sequence). As DNA, the CDR3 is TGTGCCAGCAGCCCGGGACTAGCGGGGGGGCCTTATAATGAGCAGTTCTTC. Amino acids: CASSPGLAGGPYNEQFF.